This T cell receptor beta chain was recovered during a study of OX40 agonist ivuxolimab in advanced cancers. This CDR3 region has 12 residues. The V end lost 6 bases, the J end lost 2 bases, and 6 bases lay between the germline ends. Germline V gene sequence: CDR1 MDHEN, CDR2 SYDVKM. About this clone: The antigen is not known.

Findings and caveats of the study: Certain nonresponders likewise exhibited a low normalized T-cell clonal expansion.

Only in-frame clones appear in the TCRdb table, and some are missing; sequencing was by immunoSEQ multiplex PCR. The sample includes some 70,000 clones, 75% to 90% of them seen just once. The chain combines TRBV28 with TRBJ2-3; D ambiguous. Specimen: CD4+ or CD8+ T cells sorted from blood, collected in a trial of the OX40 agonist ivuxolimab. The receptor comes from an adult with an advanced solid tumor such as melanoma, head and neck, liver or kidney cancer. CDR3 sequence (DNA): TGTGCCAGCAGGGCAGACACAGATACGCAGTATTTT. Translating gives CASRADTDTQYF.